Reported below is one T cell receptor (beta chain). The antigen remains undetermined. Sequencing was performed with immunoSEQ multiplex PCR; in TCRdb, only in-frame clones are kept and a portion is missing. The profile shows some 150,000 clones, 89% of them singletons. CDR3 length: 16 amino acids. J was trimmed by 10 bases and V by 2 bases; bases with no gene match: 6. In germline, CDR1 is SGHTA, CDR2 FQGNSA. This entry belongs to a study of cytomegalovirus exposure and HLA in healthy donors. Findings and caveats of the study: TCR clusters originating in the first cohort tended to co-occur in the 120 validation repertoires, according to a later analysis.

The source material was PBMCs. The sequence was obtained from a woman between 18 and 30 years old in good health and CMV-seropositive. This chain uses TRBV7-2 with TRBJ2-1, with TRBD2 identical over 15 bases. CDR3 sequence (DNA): TGTGCCAGCAGCTTAACCCGGACTAGCGGGGGGGCAGAGCAGTTCTTC. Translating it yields CASSLTRTSGGAEQFF.